This T cell receptor beta chain was recorded in a study of beta chain features in type 1 diabetes. Study-wide results and caveats: TCRB repertoires of naive, central memory and Treg cells appeared more similar among patients than among healthy donors. These data did not resolve whether HLA type affects TCRB rearrangement.

The study reverse transcribed the entire isolated RNA, so it sequenced expressed TCRB transcripts. Read counts averaged about 3.57 million for samples of naive, central memory and regulatory T cells. Clones were sequenced by immunoSEQ multiplex PCR, and TCRdb holds only the in-frame ones, with some missing. The sample holds 150,000 to 190,000 clones, about 8.1% seen once. It was via CD45RO/CCR7/CD25/CD127/CD95/CD27 that CD4+ naive, central memory, regulatory and stem cell-like memory cells were sorted. Trimming cost V 3 bases and J 4 bases; bases outside gene matches: 8. Per germline, CDR1 LNHDA and CDR2 SQIVND (reference sequence). The CDR3 extends over 15 amino acids. A few counts support this clone. The antigen is undetermined.

The TCR originated in a man aged 18 to 30 in good health. The chain recombines TRBV19 with TRBJ2-5; 7 bases are shared with TRBD1. The sequenced sample consisted of central memory CD4+ T cells from blood. The CDR3 loop reads CASSMGRGHGETQYF. The CDR3 DNA sequence: TGTGCCAGTAGTATGGGAAGGGGGCACGGAGAGACCCAGTACTTC.